Each of the 18 T cell receptor beta chains below was sequenced from the same sample in a study of T cells after yellow fever vaccination. TCRdb reprocessed the 5' RACE reads via MiXCR and lists one record per CDR3 protein. Seen here are approximately 550,000 distinct CDR3 sequences, 15% to 20% observed once, and the top ten hold roughly an eighth. This material consisted of PBMCs, taken 15 days after the yellow fever booster vaccination. Receptor source: a man aged 30-40 years who received the YFV17D yellow fever vaccine.

This clonotype has a handful of counts. This chain uses TRBV7-9 with TRBJ2-1; 7 nucleotides align to TRBD1. CDR3 length: 14 amino acids. Trimming at V came to 3 bases and at J to 4 bases, leaving 3 bases not matched to a gene. The germline gives CDR1 SEHNR, CDR2 FQNEAQ (reference sequence). The CDR3 DNA is TGTGCCAGCAGCTTCCGACAGGGATACAATGAGCAGTTCTTC. Translating gives CASSFRQGYNEQFF.

Concerning this clonotype itself: An end of the junction differs from the germline gene, which may be a read error. The V gene is TRBV7-7, the J gene TRBJ2-5; weak D call: TRBD2 (6 bases). Per germline, CDR1 SSHAT and CDR2 FNYEAQ (reference sequence). CDR3 size: 13 residues. CDR3 sequence (DNA): TGTGCTAGCAGCCGGGAGCGGGCAGAGACCCAGTACTTC. This gives the protein CASSRERAETQYF.

The rearrangement uses TRBV24-1 and TRBJ2-5; 9 nucleotides align to TRBD1. The CDR3 runs 17 residues. V shed 3 bases, J shed 5 bases, and the junction held 12 bases outside the gene matches. CDR1 and CDR2 from the germline V gene are KGHDR and SFDVKD. In DNA, the CDR3 is TGTGCCACCAGTGATCCATCCCCGGGACAGGGTATGGAGACCCAGTACTTC. It codes for CATSDPSPGQGMETQYF.

This clonotype has just a few counts. The chain carries TRBV29-1 and TRBJ2-3; a possible D gene is TRBD1 (6 bases). CDR1 and CDR2 from the germline V gene are SQVTM and ANQGSEA. V lost 6 bases and J 3 bases, leaving 10 bases between the germline ends. The CDR3 runs 12 residues. CDR3 sequence reads: CSVGQFTDTQYF. In DNA, the CDR3 is TGCAGCGTAGGACAGTTTACAGATACGCAGTATTTT.

This chain's CDR3 is CASSPPGQGFPEQYF. The CDR3 nucleotides read TGCGCCAGCAGCCCCCCGGGACAGGGCTTCCCCGAGCAGTACTTC. The chain recombines TRBV5-1 with TRBJ2-7, with TRBD1 matching 9 bases. The length of the CDR3 is 15 residues. CDR1 SGHRS and CDR2 YFSETQ come from the germline V gene. Trimming removed 4 bases from V and 6 bases from J; junction bases left unmatched: 11.

In its sample, this clonotype was seen a few times. The chain is built from TRBV4-2 and TRBJ2-3, with D maybe TRBD2 (6 bases). Germline V CDR1 and CDR2: LGHNA, YNFKEQ. The CDR3 extends over 13 amino acids. Trimming left V 10 bases short and J 2 bases short, with 13 bases between. The CDR3 region has the DNA TGTGCCATCGGCCGCGGGGACACAGATACGCAGTATTTT. It translates to CAIGRGDTDTQYF.

This clonotype came up a few times. The chain uses TRBV27 and TRBJ2-5; D may match TRBD1 or TRBD2 (5 bases each). Germline V gives CDR1 MNHEY, CDR2 SMNVEV (reference sequence). Trimming left V 5 bases short and J 10 bases short, with 17 bases between. This CDR3 is built from 13 residues. This CDR3 is CASSTLGEADQYF. CDR3 DNA: TGTGCCAGCAGTACACTGGGGGAAGCGGACCAGTACTTC.

This chain uses TRBV6-8 with TRBJ1-6; tentatively, D is TRBD1 (6 bases). The CDR3 covers 18 residues. Trimming stripped 0 bases from V and 9 bases from J, with 21 bases between. Germline V gene data show CDR1 as MNHGY and CDR2 as SAAAGT. In nucleotides, the CDR3 is TGTGCCAGCAGTTACTCGAAGGGTGGAACAGGGACGGCTTCACCCCTCCACTTT. Its translation is CASSYSKGGTGTASPLHF.

This chain joins TRBV20-1 and TRBJ2-5; the match to TRBD1 covers 7 bases. The CDR3 sequence is 13 residues long. The junction had 4 bases not matched to a gene; V was cut back by 3 bases and J by 3 bases. From germline, CDR1 is DFQATT and CDR2 SNEGSKA (reference sequence). CDR3 sequence reads: CSASPTGEETQYF. The CDR3 nucleotides read TGCAGTGCTAGCCCCACAGGGGAAGAGACCCAGTACTTC.

This clonotype was counted between two and nine times. The rearrangement uses TRBV5-1 and TRBJ2-3; no clear D gene. Trimming took 3 bases from V and 5 from J, leaving 7 bases between them. The CDR3 runs to 12 residues. Germline V gene sequence: CDR1 SGHRS, CDR2 YFSETQ. The CDR3 here is CASSWTEDTQYF. As DNA, the CDR3 is TGCGCCAGCAGCTGGACCGAAGATACGCAGTATTTT.

Note on this clonotype: The junction departs from germline at one end; a sequencing error may be responsible. The chain employs TRBV5-1 and TRBJ1-6; 7 nucleotides line up with TRBD1. Germline lookup yields CDR1 SGHRS and CDR2 YFSETQ. The CDR3 is 16 residues long. This chain's CDR3 is CASSWTTGAGGSPLHF. CDR3 in DNA: TGTGCCAGCAGCTGGACAACAGGGGCTGGAGGATCACCCCTCCACTTT.

This chain's CDR3 is CSVPQETQYF. The CDR3 DNA follows: TGCAGCGTTCCTCAAGAGACCCAGTACTTC. The chain carries TRBV29-1 and TRBJ2-5; D call uncertain. The CDR3 contains 10 residues. Trimming cost V 5 bases and J 2 bases, with 3 bases left between them. The V gene's germline CDR1 is SQVTM and CDR2 ANQGSEA.

The chain has TRBV20-1 and TRBJ2-1; 8 nucleotides align to TRBD2. This CDR3 has 10 amino acids. Germline lookup yields CDR1 DFQATT and CDR2 SNEGSKA (reference sequence). J gave up 10 bases and V 6 bases, and 2 bases lay outside the gene matches. The CDR3 spells CSAGGAEQFF. Written as DNA, the CDR3 is TGCAGTGCCGGGGGGGCGGAGCAGTTCTTC.

V and J are TRBV11-2 and TRBJ1-1, with D tentatively TRBD1 (5 bases). The germline V gene encodes CDR1 SGHAT and CDR2 FQNNGV. Trimming stripped 5 bases from V and 2 bases from J, with 15 bases between. The CDR3 sequence is 15 residues long. As DNA, the CDR3 is TGTGCCAGCAGCCTACCCCAGGGAGTAAACACTGAAGCTTTCTTT. This sequence encodes CASSLPQGVNTEAFF.

This chain links TRBV29-1 with TRBJ2-4; D not certain. Deletions cut 2 bases from V and 5 bases from J, with 10 bases between. CDR3 length: 13 residues. Germline V gives CDR1 SQVTM, CDR2 ANQGSEA. The CDR3 loop is CSVEPAAENIQYF. The DNA of the CDR3 is TGCAGCGTTGAACCAGCCGCTGAAAACATTCAGTACTTC.

This clonotype has more than one count but fewer than ten. This rearrangement joins TRBV12-3 or TRBV12-4 to TRBJ2-3; D perhaps matches TRBD2 (5 bases). This CDR3 spans 15 amino acids. V was shortened by 6 bases and J by 2 bases, with 15 bases between the two germline ends. In DNA, the CDR3 is TGTGCCAGCAGGGGCGGAGGCAGCTACACAGATACGCAGTATTTT. Its protein is CASRGGGSYTDTQYF.

This clonotype was seen only once. The genes are TRBV3-1 and TRBJ2-2; 9 positions agree with TRBD2. The trim removed 2 bases at V and 0 bases at J, leaving 1 base unmatched. CDR1 is LGHDT, CDR2 YNNKEL, per germline (reference sequence). This CDR3 has 16 amino acids. This chain's CDR3 is CASSQPSGTNTGELFF. As DNA, the CDR3 is TGTGCCAGCAGCCAACCTAGCGGGACGAACACCGGGGAGCTGTTTTTT. The complete variable domain, with remaining parts taken from reference TRBV3-1 and TRBJ2-2, reads DTAVSQTPKYLVTQMGNDKSIKCEQNLGHDTMYWYKQDSKKFLKIMFSYNNKELIINETVPNRFSPKSPDKAHLNLHINSLELGDSAVYFCASSQPSGTNTGELFFGEGSRLTVL.

This clonotype showed up just once. This chain uses TRBV10-3 with TRBJ2-3; 11 bases are shared with TRBD1. Germline values: CDR1 ENHRY, CDR2 SYGVKD. The length of the CDR3 is 16 residues. The V and J ends lost 3 bases and 5 bases, in that order; junction bases with no gene match: 7. DNA of the CDR3: TGTGCCATCAGTGATTGGACAGGGGGCCGGCGAGATACGCAGTATTTT. Amino acids: CAISDWTGGRRDTQYF.